Sequencing of this TCR beta chain was carried out in a study of blood T cells in healthy people across ages. Whole-study context: Roughly one uniquely barcoded beta molecule per two T cells was captured.

It was with a sample-barcoded 5' primer and a J-beta primer mix that a second PCR of roughly 7 to 12 cycles was run. Researchers report that a template-switch adaptor with 12 random nucleotides tagged each cDNA molecule. TCRdb itself ran the 5' RACE reads through MiXCR, one entry per CDR3 protein. This table has just under 750,000 distinct CDR3 sequences, approximately 22% appearing once. General study results and limits: More naive CD4+ cells and higher diversity marked long-lived donors relative to aged donors. Per million T cells, the diversity of TCR beta decreased roughly linearly as age advanced.

Only a few counts were recorded for this clonotype. Its antigen is not identified. Germline V gives CDR1 MDHEN, CDR2 SYDVKM. The V end lost 6 bases, the J end lost 1 base, and 16 bases lay between the germline ends. CDR3 length: 15 amino acids. The sequence derives from a man between 65 and 85 years old in good health. This sequence joins TRBV28 and TRBJ2-7; the D is unclear. Sequencing used blood. CDR3 residues: CASSLSEQLSYEQYV. The CDR3 coding sequence is TGTGCCAGCAGCTTGTCGGAACAGCTTTCCTACGAGCAGTACGTC.